Following are 31 T cell receptor beta chains from one sample sequenced in a study of T cells in localized non-small cell lung cancer. Profiling relied on immunoSEQ multiplex PCR, and the TCRdb table lists in-frame clones only, not all of them. The table records 28,000 or so clones, roughly 80% of them present only once. Specimen: peripheral blood, collected before any cancer treatment. All receptors come from a man aged 40-75 years with stage III squamous cell lung carcinoma.

The chain combines TRBV27 with TRBJ2-1, with 7 bases matching TRBD2. V trimming: 3 bases; J trimming: 5 bases; junction bases outside the gene matches: 4. The CDR3 length is 14 residues. Germline V gives CDR1 MNHEY, CDR2 SMNVEV (reference sequence). The CDR3 protein is CASSFQRENNEQFF. The CDR3 nucleotides are TGTGCCAGCAGTTTCCAGCGGGAAAACAATGAGCAGTTCTTC.

The chain joins TRBV11-2 to TRBJ2-6; no clear D. The germline CDR1 and CDR2 sequences are SGHAT and FQNNGV. V was shortened by 3 bases and J by 1 base, with 1 base between the two germline ends. This CDR3 spans 13 amino acids. The CDR3 bases are TGTGCCAGCAGCTTTTCTGGGGCCAACGTCCTGACTTTC. It yields the protein CASSFSGANVLTF.

This chain joins TRBV6-4 and TRBJ2-1, with TRBD2 identical over 10 bases. The CDR3 loop spans 13 amino acids. CDR1 and CDR2 (germline): MRHNA, SNTAGT. V lost 8 bases and J lost 2; bases outside the gene matches: 0. In DNA, the CDR3 is TGTGCCAGCGGGACTAGCGCCTACAATGAGCAGTTCTTC. Protein: CASGTSAYNEQFF.

This chain's CDR3 is CASKKGQNTGELFF. CDR3 in DNA: TGTGCCAGCAAAAAGGGGCAGAACACCGGGGAGCTGTTTTTT. The chain carries TRBV9 and TRBJ2-2; TRBD1 is a possible D gene (5 bases). CDR3 length equals 14 residues. Germline V gene sequence: CDR1 SGDLS, CDR2 YYNGEE. Trimming removed 6 bases at V and 1 base at J, with 10 bases between.

This clone was seen only a few times. The rearrangement links TRBV30 to TRBJ2-1, with TRBD2 identical over 11 bases. Germline assignment: CDR1 GTSNPN and CDR2 SVGIG (reference sequence). CDR3 length: 15 residues. J gave up 1 base and V 2 bases, and 1 base lay outside the gene matches. CDR3 nucleotide sequence: TGTGCCTGGAGTCGGACTAGCGGGTCCTACAATGAGCAGTTCTTC. Its translation: CAWSRTSGSYNEQFF.

This chain uses TRBV14 with TRBJ2-7; 9 nucleotides line up with TRBD2. The junction had 12 bases not matched to a gene; V was cut back by 4 bases and J by 5 bases. Germline V gene sequence: CDR1 SGHDN, CDR2 FVKESK. The CDR3 is 16 amino acids. The CDR3 loop is CASSPSLAGPNNEQYF. As DNA, the CDR3 is TGTGCCAGCAGCCCGAGCCTAGCGGGACCTAACAACGAGCAGTACTTC.

The V and J genes are TRBV4-1 and TRBJ1-4; no clear D. There are 14 residues in the CDR3. Germline CDR1 reads MGHRA; CDR2 reads YSYEKL. V lost 4 bases and J lost 0, with 6 bases in between. The CDR3 protein is CASSPSPTNEKLFF. CDR3 nucleotide sequence: TGCGCCAGCAGCCCCAGCCCAACTAATGAAAAACTGTTTTTT.

This clone turned up a few times. This rearrangement joins TRBV27 to TRBJ2-1, with 7 bases identical to TRBD2. From germline, CDR1 is MNHEY and CDR2 SMNVEV (reference sequence). The V gene end was trimmed by 4 bases and the J gene end by 8 bases; junction bases not matched to a gene: 11. CDR3 size: 15 residues. The CDR3 reads CASSSPGGRVDEQFF. DNA for the CDR3: TGTGCCAGCAGTTCCCCTGGAGGGAGGGTTGATGAGCAGTTCTTC.

The rearrangement joins TRBV19 to TRBJ1-1, with TRBD1 matching over 9 bases. The CDR3 loop spans 18 amino acids. Germline-derived CDR1 and CDR2 are LNHDA and SQIVND (reference sequence). V lost 6 bases, J lost 0 bases, and 14 bases stayed unmatched. CDR3 residues: CASREDRGELRLNTEAFF. CDR3 DNA sequence: TGTGCCAGTAGGGAGGACAGGGGTGAACTTAGGTTGAACACTGAAGCTTTCTTT.

The J gene is TRBJ2-5, the V gene TRBV6-1; D unresolved. This CDR3 spans 15 amino acids. V lost 1 base and J lost 5, with 14 bases in between. Germline CDR1 and CDR2: MNHNS and SASEGT. The CDR3 loop is CASSEVAAHGETQYF. The CDR3 bases are TGTGCCAGCAGTGAAGTCGCGGCCCACGGGGAGACCCAGTACTTC.

The V and J genes are TRBV14 and TRBJ2-1; D is perhaps TRBD2 (6 bases). Trimming took off 3 bases at V and 9 bases at J, with 24 bases between the two ends. Germline V gene lookup returns CDR1 SGHDN and CDR2 FVKESK. This CDR3 comprises 17 residues. Here the CDR3 DNA reads TGTGCCAGCAGCCATTTGATCAGCGGGCGCGTAGGCGGTGAGCAGTTCTTC. Translation: CASSHLISGRVGGEQFF.

V and J are TRBV18 and TRBJ2-1, with 11 bases lining up with TRBD2. V was pared by 3 bases and J by 9 bases, with 10 bases of the junction left unmatched. The CDR3 has 16 residues. The germline V gene has CDR1 KGHSH and CDR2 LQKENI. The CDR3 spells CASSPRQLAGEGEQFF. The CDR3 coding sequence is TGTGCCAGCTCACCGAGGCAACTAGCGGGGGAGGGTGAGCAGTTCTTC.

The chain couples TRBV28 to TRBJ2-3, with 10 bases that match TRBD2. Germline V gene sequence: CDR1 MDHEN, CDR2 SYDVKM. V shed 2 bases and J 9 bases; nucleotides not matched to a gene: 14. The CDR3 extends over 17 amino acids. CDR3 coding DNA: TGTGCCAGCAGTTTACCTAGCGGGGGCGCGGGTTCGGCGACGCAGTATTTT. Translation: CASSLPSGGAGSATQYF.

The chain carries TRBV2 and TRBJ2-5, with D perhaps matching TRBD1 (6 bases). The V and J ends lost 5 bases and 4 bases respectively, with 14 bases between them. From germline, CDR1 is SNHLY and CDR2 FYNNEI. The CDR3 is made up of 14 amino acids. The CDR3 nucleotides are TGTGCCAGCAGTCCCGACAGGAATCTAGAGACCCAGTACTTC. Residues: CASSPDRNLETQYF.

On this clone itself: At one end, the junction sequence differs from germline, possibly due to a read error. The J gene is TRBJ1-4, the V gene TRBV7-9, with D unclear. The V gene's germline CDR1 is SEHNR and CDR2 FQNEAQ (reference sequence). The CDR3 loop spans 15 amino acids. This CDR3 is CASSPRPSCRRKTVF. DNA of the CDR3: TGTGCCAGCAGCCCGCGCCCCAGTTGTAGGAGAAAAACTGTTTTT.

The chain uses TRBV14 and TRBJ1-1, with D hard to call. Trimming removed 3 bases from V and 7 bases from J, with 9 bases in between. CDR1 is SGHDN and CDR2 is FVKESK in the germline V gene. The CDR3 runs 12 residues. The CDR3 DNA is TGTGCCAGCAGCCACCCGGGTATTGAAGCTTTCTTT. Its translation: CASSHPGIEAFF.

The rearrangement joins TRBV4-1 to TRBJ1-5; weak D call: TRBD1 (6 bases). V dropped 3 bases and J dropped 2 bases, with 20 bases sitting between them. Germline assignment: CDR1 MGHRA and CDR2 YSYEKL. This CDR3 is 18 amino acids long. Here the CDR3 DNA reads TGCGCCAGCAGCCATTACCACGTAGGGGGGGAAGGCAATCAGCCCCAGCATTTT. Its translation is CASSHYHVGGEGNQPQHF.

The chain recombines TRBV5-1 with TRBJ1-2; D gene ambiguous. The CDR3 loop spans 13 amino acids. Germline V lookup: CDR1 SGHRS, CDR2 YFSETQ. Trimming removed 0 bases from V and 4 bases from J, with 7 bases in between. CDR3 bases: TGCGCCAGCAGCTTGGACGGAATCTATGGCTACACCTTC. Translating it yields CASSLDGIYGYTF.

The J gene is TRBJ2-3, the V gene TRBV6-1; D could derive from TRBD1 or TRBD2 (5 bases each). Trimming shortened V by 2 bases and J by 2 bases, and 14 bases separated the two germline ends. There are 16 residues in the CDR3. Germline V gene lookup returns CDR1 MNHNS and CDR2 SASEGT. The DNA of the CDR3 is TGTGCCAGCAGTGAATGGGTCCGGGGACCCACAGATACGCAGTATTTT. Translating gives CASSEWVRGPTDTQYF.

This rearrangement joins TRBV6-5 to TRBJ1-2, with TRBD1 identical over 8 bases. The CDR3 spans 15 residues. Germline V lookup: CDR1 MNHEY, CDR2 SVGAGI. J gave up 5 bases and V 4 bases, and 9 bases lay outside the gene matches. This CDR3 is CASSFTTGGYYGYTF. CDR3 coding DNA: TGTGCCAGCAGTTTCACTACAGGGGGATATTATGGCTACACCTTC.

This clone was observed a handful of times. The chain carries TRBV6-5 and TRBJ2-1; 10 bases match TRBD1. V was clipped by 8 bases and J by 6 bases; unmatched bases: 10. The CDR3 consists of 15 residues. The germline gives CDR1 MNHEY, CDR2 SVGAGI. The CDR3 DNA reads as TGTGCCAGCCAACGGTCCGGGACAGGGGTCAATGAGCAGTTCTTC. Its protein is CASQRSGTGVNEQFF.

DNA of the CDR3: TGTGCCAGCAGTCAAGCTGGAAACACCATATATTTT. This translates into CASSQAGNTIYF. The J gene is TRBJ1-3, the V gene TRBV6-6; D is uncertain. The germline V and J ends were trimmed by 5 bases and 2 bases, with 4 bases remaining between them. Looked up from germline, CDR1 is MNHNY and CDR2 is SVGAGI (reference sequence). The CDR3 extends over 12 amino acids.

The chain uses TRBV7-6 and TRBJ2-3; 10 nucleotides agree with TRBD1. The CDR3 runs 19 residues. The germline V gene has CDR1 SGHVS and CDR2 FNYEAQ. Trimming cost V 2 bases and J 2 bases; bases outside gene matches: 13. CDR3 nucleotide sequence: TGTGCCAGCAGCTTACGGACAGGGGGGATCGGACTAAACACAGATACGCAGTATTTT. Encoded protein: CASSLRTGGIGLNTDTQYF.

The V call is TRBV13, the J call TRBJ2-3; the D gene could be TRBD1 or TRBD2 (5 bases each). The CDR3 totals 16 residues. The germline V gene encodes CDR1 PRHDT and CDR2 FYEKMQ (reference sequence). V lost 0 bases and J lost 2, with 12 bases in between. The CDR3 DNA reads TGTGCCAGCAGCTTAGGCGGGTTGGGGGACACAGATACGCAGTATTTT. It translates to CASSLGGLGDTDTQYF.

The chain has TRBV7-9 and TRBJ1-2; TRBD1 agrees at 9 bases. V trimming: 5 bases; J trimming: 8 bases; junction bases outside the gene matches: 12. Per germline, CDR1 SEHNR and CDR2 FQNEAQ (reference sequence). This CDR3 spans 15 amino acids. CDR3 sequence reads: CASSSTIQGARGYTF. CDR3 DNA sequence: TGTGCCAGCAGCAGTACGATACAGGGGGCGCGGGGCTACACCTTC.

In regard to this clone: A much larger clone differs by one base, so this may be a read error. V gene TRBV5-1 combines with J gene TRBJ1-1; D unresolved. Trimming cost V 6 bases and J 0 bases, with 6 bases left between them. Per the germline V gene, CDR1 is SGHRS and CDR2 is YFSETQ. This CDR3 is built from 12 residues. CDR3 amino acids: CASKTMNTEAFF. CDR3 nucleotide sequence: TGCGCCAGCAAGACCATGAACACTGAAGCTTTCTTT.

The chain links TRBV30 to TRBJ2-5, with D perhaps TRBD1 (6 bases). This CDR3 has 15 amino acids. Germline loops: CDR1 GTSNPN, CDR2 SVGIG (reference sequence). Trimming removed 0 bases from V and 0 bases from J, with 11 bases in between. CDR3 region: CAWSVGWTDQETQYF. The CDR3 region has the DNA TGTGCCTGGAGTGTTGGATGGACAGACCAAGAGACCCAGTACTTC.

The V and J genes are TRBV6-4 and TRBJ2-1; no clear D gene. CDR1 is MRHNA and CDR2 is SNTAGT in the germline V gene. The CDR3 covers 13 residues. Between the trimmed V and J ends, which lost 2 bases and 8 bases, there was a span of 10 bases. The DNA for the CDR3 is TGTGCCAGCAGTGACAGGTACTTAGATGAGCAGTTCTTC. Amino acid sequence: CASSDRYLDEQFF.

This chain links TRBV30 with TRBJ2-7; TRBD1 matches 9 bases. The CDR3 is 15 amino acids. V dropped 7 bases and J dropped 2; count of bases not matched to a gene: 12. Germline V gene data show CDR1 as GTSNPN and CDR2 as SVGIG (reference sequence). The CDR3 region is CAFRDRVRGPYEQYF. As DNA, the CDR3 is TGTGCCTTCCGGGACAGGGTCCGTGGCCCCTACGAGCAGTACTTC.

V gene TRBV5-1 combines with J gene TRBJ2-6; D is uncertain. Looked up from germline, CDR1 is SGHRS and CDR2 is YFSETQ. Between the trimmed V and J ends, which lost 4 bases and 0 bases, there was a span of 8 bases. This CDR3 has 15 amino acids. CDR3 DNA: TGCGCCAGCAGCCCATGGGGCTCTGGGGCCAACGTCCTGACTTTC. Translating it yields CASSPWGSGANVLTF. Together with reference TRBV5-1 and TRBJ2-6, the CDR3 gives the full variable domain: KAGVTQTPRYLIKTRGQQVTLSCSPISGHRSVSWYQQTPGQGLQFLFEYFSETQRNKGNFPGRFSGRQFSNSRSEMNVSTLELGDSALYLCASSPWGSGANVLTFGAGSRLTVL.

The chain carries TRBV7-9 and TRBJ2-2; D is unresolved. Germline lookup yields CDR1 SEHNR and CDR2 FQNEAQ (reference sequence). V lost 6 bases and J 7 bases, leaving 15 bases between the germline ends. The CDR3 has 14 amino acids. The CDR3 is CASRHREVGGELFF. The CDR3 region has the DNA TGTGCCAGCAGGCACAGAGAGGTAGGCGGGGAGCTGTTTTTT.